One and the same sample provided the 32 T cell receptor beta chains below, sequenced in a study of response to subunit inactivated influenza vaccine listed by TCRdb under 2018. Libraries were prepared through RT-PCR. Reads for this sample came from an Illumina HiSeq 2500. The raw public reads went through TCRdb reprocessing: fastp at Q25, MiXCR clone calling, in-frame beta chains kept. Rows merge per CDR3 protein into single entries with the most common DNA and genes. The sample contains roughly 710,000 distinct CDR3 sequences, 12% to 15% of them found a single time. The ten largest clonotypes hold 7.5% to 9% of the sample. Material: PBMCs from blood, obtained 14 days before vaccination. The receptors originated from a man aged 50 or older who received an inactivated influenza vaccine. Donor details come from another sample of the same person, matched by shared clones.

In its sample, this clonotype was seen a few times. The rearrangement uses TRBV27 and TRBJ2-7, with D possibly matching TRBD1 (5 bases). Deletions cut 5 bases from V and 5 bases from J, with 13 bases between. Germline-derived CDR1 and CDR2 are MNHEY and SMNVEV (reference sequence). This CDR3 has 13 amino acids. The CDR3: CASSPTANHEQYF. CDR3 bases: TGTGCCAGCAGTCCGACAGCTAACCACGAGCAGTACTTC.

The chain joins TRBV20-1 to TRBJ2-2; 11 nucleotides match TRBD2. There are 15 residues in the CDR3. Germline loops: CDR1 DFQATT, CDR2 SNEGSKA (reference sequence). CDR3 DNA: TGCTTTGCTAGACGATCTAGCGGGGGGACCGGGGAGCTGTTTTTT. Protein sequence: CFARRSSGGTGELFF.

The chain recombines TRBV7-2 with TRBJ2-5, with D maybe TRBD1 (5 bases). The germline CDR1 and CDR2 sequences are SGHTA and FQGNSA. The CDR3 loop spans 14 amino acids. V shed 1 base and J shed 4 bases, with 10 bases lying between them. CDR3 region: CASSLGGSRETQYF. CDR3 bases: TGTGCCAGCAGCTTAGGGGGCAGTCGAGAGACCCAGTACTTC.

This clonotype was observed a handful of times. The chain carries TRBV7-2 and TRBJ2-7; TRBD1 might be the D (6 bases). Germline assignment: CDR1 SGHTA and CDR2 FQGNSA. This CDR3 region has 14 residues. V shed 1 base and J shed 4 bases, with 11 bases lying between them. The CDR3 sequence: CASSLGYREYEQYF. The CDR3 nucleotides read TGTGCCAGCAGCTTAGGCTACAGGGAATACGAGCAGTACTTC. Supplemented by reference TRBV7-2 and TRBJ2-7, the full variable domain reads GAGVSQSPSNKVTEKGKDVELRCDPISGHTALYWYRQSLGQGLEFLIYFQGNSAPDKSGLPSDRFSAERTGGSVSTLTIQRTQQEDSAVYLCASSLGYREYEQYFGPGTRLTVT.

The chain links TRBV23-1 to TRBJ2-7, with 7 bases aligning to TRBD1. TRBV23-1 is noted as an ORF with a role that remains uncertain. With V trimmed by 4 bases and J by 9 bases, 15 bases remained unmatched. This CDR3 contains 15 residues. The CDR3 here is CASSPSTRQGHRQYF. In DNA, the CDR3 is TGCGCCAGCAGTCCCTCCACGAGACAGGGTCACCGGCAGTACTTC.

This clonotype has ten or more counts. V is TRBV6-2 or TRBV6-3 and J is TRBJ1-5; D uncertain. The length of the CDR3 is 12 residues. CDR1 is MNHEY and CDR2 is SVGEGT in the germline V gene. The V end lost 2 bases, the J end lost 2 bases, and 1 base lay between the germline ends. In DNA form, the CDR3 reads TGTGCCAGCAGTTACGGCAATCAGCCCCAGCATTTT. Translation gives CASSYGNQPQHF.

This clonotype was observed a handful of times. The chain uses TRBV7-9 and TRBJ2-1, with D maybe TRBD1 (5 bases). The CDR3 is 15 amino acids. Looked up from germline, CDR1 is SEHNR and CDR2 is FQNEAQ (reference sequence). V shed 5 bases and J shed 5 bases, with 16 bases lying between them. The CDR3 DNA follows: TGTGCCAGCAGCCAACTAAGGGGCTGGGACAATGAGCAGTTCTTC. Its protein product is CASSQLRGWDNEQFF.

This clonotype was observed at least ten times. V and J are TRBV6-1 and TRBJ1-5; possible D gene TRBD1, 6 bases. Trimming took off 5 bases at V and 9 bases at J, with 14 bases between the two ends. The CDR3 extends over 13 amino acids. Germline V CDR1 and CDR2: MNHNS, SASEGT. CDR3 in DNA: TGTGCCAGCAGTCTAACGGGGGGGGCGCCCCAGCATTTT. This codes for CASSLTGGAPQHF.

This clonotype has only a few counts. CDR3 coding DNA: TGCGCCAGCAGCCAAGACGAGGGGGCTGGAAACACCATATATTTT. This encodes CASSQDEGAGNTIYF. This chain joins TRBV4-3 and TRBJ1-3; D is possibly TRBD1 (6 bases). Germline assignment: CDR1 LGHNA and CDR2 YSLEER. Trimming stripped 0 bases from V and 2 bases from J, with 8 bases between. This CDR3 has 15 amino acids.

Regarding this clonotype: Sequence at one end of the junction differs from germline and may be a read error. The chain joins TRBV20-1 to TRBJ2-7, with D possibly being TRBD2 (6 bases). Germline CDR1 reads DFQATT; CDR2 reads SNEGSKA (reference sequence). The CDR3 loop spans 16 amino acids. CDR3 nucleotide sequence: TGCTGTGCTAGAGTGGGCTCTAGCGTAAGCTCCTACGAGCAGTACTTC. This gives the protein CCARVGSSVSSYEQYF.

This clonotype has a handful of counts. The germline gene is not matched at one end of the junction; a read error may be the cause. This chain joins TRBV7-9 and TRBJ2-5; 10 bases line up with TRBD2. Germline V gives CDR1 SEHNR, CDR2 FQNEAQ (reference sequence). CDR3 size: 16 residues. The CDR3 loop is CASTLLKRGGQETQYF. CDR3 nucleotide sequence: TGTGCCAGCACCTTACTGAAGCGGGGGGGCCAAGAGACCCAGTACTTC.

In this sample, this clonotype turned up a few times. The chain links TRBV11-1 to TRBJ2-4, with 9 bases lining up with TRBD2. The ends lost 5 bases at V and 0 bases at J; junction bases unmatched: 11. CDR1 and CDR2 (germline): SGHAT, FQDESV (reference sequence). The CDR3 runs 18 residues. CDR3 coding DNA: TGTGCCAGCAGCCCTAGAGCGGGGGGTAATCTAGCCAAAAACATTCAGTACTTC. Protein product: CASSPRAGGNLAKNIQYF.

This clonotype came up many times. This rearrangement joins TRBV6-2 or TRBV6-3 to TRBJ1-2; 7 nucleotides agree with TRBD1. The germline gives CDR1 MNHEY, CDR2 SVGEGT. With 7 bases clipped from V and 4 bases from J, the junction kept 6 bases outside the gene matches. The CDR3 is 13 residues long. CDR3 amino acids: CASTRDSSYGYTF. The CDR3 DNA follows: TGTGCCAGCACCCGGGACAGTTCCTATGGCTACACCTTC.

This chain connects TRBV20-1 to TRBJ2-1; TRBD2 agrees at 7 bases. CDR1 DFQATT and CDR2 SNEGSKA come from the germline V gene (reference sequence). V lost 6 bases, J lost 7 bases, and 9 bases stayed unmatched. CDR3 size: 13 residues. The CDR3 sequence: CSAIPTSVNEQFF. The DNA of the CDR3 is TGCAGTGCAATACCCACTAGCGTTAATGAGCAGTTCTTC.

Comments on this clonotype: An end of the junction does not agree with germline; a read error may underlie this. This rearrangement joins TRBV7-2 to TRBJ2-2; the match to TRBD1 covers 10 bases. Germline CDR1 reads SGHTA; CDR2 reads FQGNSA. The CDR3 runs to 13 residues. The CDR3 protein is CASSLGTGEQEVF. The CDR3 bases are TGTGCCAGCAGCCTTGGGACAGGGGAACAAGAAGTTTTT. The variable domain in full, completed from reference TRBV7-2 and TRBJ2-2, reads GAGVSQSPSNKVTEKGKDVELRCDPISGHTALYWYRQSLGQGLEFLIYFQGNSAPDKSGLPSDRFSAERTGGSVSTLTIQRTQQEDSAVYLCASSLGTGEQEVFGEGSRLTVL.

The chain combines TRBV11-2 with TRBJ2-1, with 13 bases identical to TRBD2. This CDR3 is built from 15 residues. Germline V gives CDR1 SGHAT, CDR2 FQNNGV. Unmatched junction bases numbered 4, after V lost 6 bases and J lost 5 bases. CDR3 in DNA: TGTGCCAGCAGGACTAGCGGGAGGCATCACAATGAGCAGTTCTTC. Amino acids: CASRTSGRHHNEQFF. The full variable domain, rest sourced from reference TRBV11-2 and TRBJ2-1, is EAGVAQSPRYKIIEKRQSVAFWCNPISGHATLYWYQQILGQGPKLLIQFQNNGVVDDSQLPKDRFSAERLKGVDSTLKIQPAKLEDSAVYLCASRTSGRHHNEQFFGPGTRLTVL.

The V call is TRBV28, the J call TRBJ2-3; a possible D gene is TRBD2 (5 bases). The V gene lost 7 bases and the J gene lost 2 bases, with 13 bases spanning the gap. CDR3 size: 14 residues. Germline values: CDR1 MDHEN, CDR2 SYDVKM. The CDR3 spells CASNLSGATDTQYF. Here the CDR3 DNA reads TGTGCCAGCAATTTGAGCGGAGCCACAGATACGCAGTATTTT.

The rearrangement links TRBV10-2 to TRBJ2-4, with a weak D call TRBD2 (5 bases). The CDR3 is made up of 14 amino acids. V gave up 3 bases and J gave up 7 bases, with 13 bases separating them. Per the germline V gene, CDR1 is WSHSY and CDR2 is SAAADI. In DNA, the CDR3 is TGCGCCAGCAGTGATATCGGACTCGTCAACATTCAGTACTTC. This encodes CASSDIGLVNIQYF.

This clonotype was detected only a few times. CDR3 amino acids: CTRVGPQHF. As DNA, the CDR3 is TGCACCAGGGTTGGGCCCCAGCATTTT. This rearrangement joins TRBV20-1 to TRBJ1-5, with D maybe TRBD1 (5 bases). The CDR3 loop spans 9 amino acids. Germline lookup yields CDR1 DFQATT and CDR2 SNEGSKA (reference sequence).

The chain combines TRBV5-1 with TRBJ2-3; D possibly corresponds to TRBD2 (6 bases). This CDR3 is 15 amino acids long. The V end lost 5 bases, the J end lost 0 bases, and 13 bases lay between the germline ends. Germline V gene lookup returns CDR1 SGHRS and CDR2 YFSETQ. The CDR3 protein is CASSMVAGSTDTQYF. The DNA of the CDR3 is TGCGCCAGCAGTATGGTGGCGGGGAGCACAGATACGCAGTATTTT.

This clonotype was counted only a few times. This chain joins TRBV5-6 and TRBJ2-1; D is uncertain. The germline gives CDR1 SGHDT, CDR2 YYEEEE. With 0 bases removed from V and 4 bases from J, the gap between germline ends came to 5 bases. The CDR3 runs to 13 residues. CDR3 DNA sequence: TGTGCCAGCAGCTTGGTTCTATACAATGAGCAGTTCTTC. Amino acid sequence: CASSLVLYNEQFF.

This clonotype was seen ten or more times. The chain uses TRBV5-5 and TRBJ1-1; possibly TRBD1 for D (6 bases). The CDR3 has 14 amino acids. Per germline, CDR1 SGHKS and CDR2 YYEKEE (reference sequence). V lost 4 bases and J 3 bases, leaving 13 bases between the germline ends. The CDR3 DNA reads TGTGCCAGCAGCAGGGACACTAGGTACACTGAAGCTTTCTTT. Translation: CASSRDTRYTEAFF.

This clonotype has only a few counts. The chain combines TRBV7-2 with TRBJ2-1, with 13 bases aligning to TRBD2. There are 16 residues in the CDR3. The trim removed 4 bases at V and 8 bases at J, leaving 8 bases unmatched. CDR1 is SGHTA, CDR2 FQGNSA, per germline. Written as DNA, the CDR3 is TGTGCCAGCAGCTCACCGGGACTAGCGGGATACTATGAGCAGTTCTTC. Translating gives CASSSPGLAGYYEQFF. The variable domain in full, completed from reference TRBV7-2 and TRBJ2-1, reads GAGVSQSPSNKVTEKGKDVELRCDPISGHTALYWYRQSLGQGLEFLIYFQGNSAPDKSGLPSDRFSAERTGGSVSTLTIQRTQQEDSAVYLCASSSPGLAGYYEQFFGPGTRLTVL.

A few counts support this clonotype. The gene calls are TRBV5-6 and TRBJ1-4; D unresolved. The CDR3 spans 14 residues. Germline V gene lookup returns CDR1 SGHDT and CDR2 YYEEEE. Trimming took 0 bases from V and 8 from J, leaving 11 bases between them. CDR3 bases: TGTGCCAGCAGCTTGGGCCCGGGTAGGGAAAAACTGTTTTTT. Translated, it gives CASSLGPGREKLFF.

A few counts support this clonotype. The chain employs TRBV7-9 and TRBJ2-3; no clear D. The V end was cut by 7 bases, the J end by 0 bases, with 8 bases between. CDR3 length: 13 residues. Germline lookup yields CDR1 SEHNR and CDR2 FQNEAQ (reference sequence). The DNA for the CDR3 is TGTGCCAGCAAGAAGGACAGCACAGATACGCAGTATTTT. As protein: CASKKDSTDTQYF.

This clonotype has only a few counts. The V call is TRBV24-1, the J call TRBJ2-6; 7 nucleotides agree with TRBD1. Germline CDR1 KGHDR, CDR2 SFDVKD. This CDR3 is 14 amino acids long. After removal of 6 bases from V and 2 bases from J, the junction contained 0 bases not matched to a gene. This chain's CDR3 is CATSQGAGANVLTF. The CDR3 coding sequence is TGTGCCACCAGTCAGGGGGCTGGGGCCAACGTCCTGACTTTC.

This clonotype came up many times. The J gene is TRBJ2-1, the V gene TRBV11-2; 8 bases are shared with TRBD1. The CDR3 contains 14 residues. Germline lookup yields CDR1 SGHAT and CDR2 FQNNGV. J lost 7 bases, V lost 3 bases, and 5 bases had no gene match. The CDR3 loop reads CASSFGTGGNEQFF. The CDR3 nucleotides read TGTGCCAGCAGCTTCGGGACAGGAGGGAATGAGCAGTTCTTC.

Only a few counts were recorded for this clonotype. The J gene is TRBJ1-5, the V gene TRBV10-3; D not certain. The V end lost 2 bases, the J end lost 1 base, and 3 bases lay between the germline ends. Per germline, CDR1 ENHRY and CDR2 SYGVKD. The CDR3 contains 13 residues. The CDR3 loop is CAISEESNQPQHF. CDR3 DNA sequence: TGTGCCATCAGTGAGGAAAGCAATCAGCCCCAGCATTTT.

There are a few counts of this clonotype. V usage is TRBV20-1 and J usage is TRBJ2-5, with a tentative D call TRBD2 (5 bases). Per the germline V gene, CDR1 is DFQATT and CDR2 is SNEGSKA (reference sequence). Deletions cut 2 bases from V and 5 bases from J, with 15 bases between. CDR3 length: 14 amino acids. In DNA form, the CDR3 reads TGCAGTGCTAGACCATTTACTAGAGCCGAGACCCAGTACTTC. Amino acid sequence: CSARPFTRAETQYF.

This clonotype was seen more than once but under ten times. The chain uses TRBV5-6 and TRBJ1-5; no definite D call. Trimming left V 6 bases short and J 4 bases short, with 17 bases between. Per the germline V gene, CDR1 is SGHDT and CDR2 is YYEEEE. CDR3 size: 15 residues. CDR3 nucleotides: TGTGCCAGCACCCAAAGTGGACGAGAGAATCAGCCCCAGCATTTT. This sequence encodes CASTQSGRENQPQHF.

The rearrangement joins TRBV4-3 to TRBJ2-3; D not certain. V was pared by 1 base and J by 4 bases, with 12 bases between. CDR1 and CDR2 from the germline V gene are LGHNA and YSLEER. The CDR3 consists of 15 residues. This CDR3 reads CASSQAVSGPDTQYF. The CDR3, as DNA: TGCGCCAGCAGCCAAGCTGTTTCGGGCCCAGATACGCAGTATTTT.

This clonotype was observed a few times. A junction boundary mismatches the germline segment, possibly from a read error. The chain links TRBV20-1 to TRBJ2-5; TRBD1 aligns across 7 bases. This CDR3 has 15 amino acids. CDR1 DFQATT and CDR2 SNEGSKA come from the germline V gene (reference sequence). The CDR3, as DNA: TGCAGTGCTCGAGAAACTACAGGGGTACGGGAGACCCAGTACTTC. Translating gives CSARETTGVRETQYF.